This T cell receptor (beta chain) was identified during a study of blood T cell repertoires in COVID-19. The overall study: Acute-phase and convalescent COVID-19 samples originated in the United States, Italy and Spain. T cells, B-cell-depleted T cells, or PBMCs supplied cDNA or gDNA.

The CDR3 covers 15 residues. Germline CDR1 KGHSH, CDR2 LQKENI. Trimming cost V 2 bases and J 3 bases; bases outside gene matches: 2. Profiling relied on immunoSEQ multiplex PCR, and the TCRdb table lists in-frame clones only, not all of them. This repertoire shows 200,000 to 250,000 clones, 70% to 90% found once; its top ten account for about 1.3%. This TCR was recovered from an elderly man with acute or convalescent COVID-19. Sequenced sample: peripheral blood. The J gene is TRBJ1-1, the V gene TRBV18, with 11 bases aligning to TRBD1. The CDR3 sequence is CASSPLGQGDTEAFF. The CDR3 coding sequence is TGTGCCAGCTCACCATTGGGACAGGGGGACACTGAAGCTTTCTTT.